The 14 T cell receptor beta chains listed next were all sequenced from one sample in a study of blood T cell repertoires in COVID-19. The data were produced by immunoSEQ multiplex PCR, yet TCRdb's version contains in-frame clones alone and is incomplete. The sample has roughly 180,000 clones; 85% are singletons. Sequencing input: peripheral blood. All receptors derive from a woman aged 45-59 years with COVID-19, enrolled during active disease.

The chain links TRBV10-3 to TRBJ1-1; D is undetermined. Germline values: CDR1 ENHRY, CDR2 SYGVKD. V lost 5 bases, J lost 0 bases, and 4 bases lay in between. This CDR3 is built from 12 residues. In DNA form, the CDR3 reads TGTGCCATCAGTACTATGAACACTGAAGCTTTCTTT. It translates to CAISTMNTEAFF.

This clone was seen many times. The V gene is TRBV6-6, the J gene TRBJ1-1; 11 bases line up with TRBD1. The CDR3 sequence is 15 residues long. The trim removed 7 bases at V and 4 bases at J, leaving 8 bases unmatched. The germline V gene has CDR1 MNHNY and CDR2 SVGAGI (reference sequence). CDR3 nucleotides: TGTGCCAGCACCTATAGTGGGACAGGGGGCACTGAAGCTTTCTTT. Protein sequence: CASTYSGTGGTEAFF.

The gene calls are TRBV27 and TRBJ1-1; TRBD1 might be the D (6 bases). Germline values: CDR1 MNHEY, CDR2 SMNVEV (reference sequence). Deletions cut 4 bases from V and 1 base from J, with 13 bases between. The CDR3 runs to 15 residues. The CDR3, as DNA: TGTGCCAGCAGTTCCCCCTACAGGGCGAACACTGAAGCTTTCTTT. It encodes CASSSPYRANTEAFF.

The chain couples TRBV7-3 to TRBJ2-1; 10 nucleotides line up with TRBD1. Losses at the gene ends were 2 bases for V and 5 bases for J; bases not matched to a gene: 6. The CDR3 has 16 residues. Germline values: CDR1 SGHTA, CDR2 FQGTGA. The CDR3 region is CASSLGGTGENNEQFF. CDR3 nucleotides: TGTGCCAGCAGCTTAGGCGGGACAGGGGAAAACAATGAGCAGTTCTTC.

The genes are TRBV24-1 and TRBJ2-3, with a tentative D call TRBD2 (6 bases). CDR1 is KGHDR and CDR2 is SFDVKD in the germline V gene. V lost 1 base and J lost 2, with 12 bases in between. This CDR3 contains 16 residues. CDR3 residues: CATSDFGGGSTDTQYF. CDR3 DNA sequence: TGTGCCACCAGTGATTTTGGGGGAGGTTCCACAGATACGCAGTATTTT.

V usage is TRBV2 and J usage is TRBJ2-3; 10 nucleotides agree with TRBD2. Germline CDR1 reads SNHLY; CDR2 reads FYNNEI. V lost 10 bases, J lost 5 bases, and 21 bases stayed unmatched. The CDR3 extends over 18 amino acids. CDR3: CATGNGGPRTSGEDTQYF. In DNA form, the CDR3 reads TGTGCCACGGGCAATGGAGGTCCAAGGACTAGCGGAGAAGATACGCAGTATTTT.

Only a few counts were recorded for this clone. The chain links TRBV28 to TRBJ2-7, with 8 bases identical to TRBD1. The ends lost 2 bases at V and 3 bases at J; junction bases unmatched: 3. Germline V gene lookup returns CDR1 MDHEN and CDR2 SYDVKM. The CDR3 consists of 14 residues. The CDR3 DNA follows: TGTGCCAGCAGTTTAGAACAGGGGGACTACGAGCAGTACTTC. This gives the protein CASSLEQGDYEQYF.

This rearrangement joins TRBV11-2 to TRBJ2-5; the match to TRBD2 covers 9 bases. CDR1 and CDR2 (germline): SGHAT, FQNNGV. Trimming removed 5 bases from V and 0 bases from J; junction bases left unmatched: 4. This CDR3 spans 15 amino acids. CDR3 coding DNA: TGTGCCAGCAGCCTCAGGACTAGCGACCAAGAGACCCAGTACTTC. Its translation: CASSLRTSDQETQYF.

J is TRBJ1-2 and V is TRBV12-3 or TRBV12-4; unclear D gene. The CDR3 sequence is 12 residues long. Trimming removed 5 bases at V and 3 bases at J, with 7 bases between. CDR3 sequence (DNA): TGTGCCAGCAGTCAGGAGGACTATGGCTACACCTTC. It encodes CASSQEDYGYTF.

CDR3 nucleotides: TGTGCCAGCAGTTATAGCCCTGGAAACACCATATATTTT. Amino acid sequence: CASSYSPGNTIYF. The J gene is TRBJ1-3, the V gene TRBV4-2; D remains ambiguous. The ends were cut back, 6 bases at V and 2 bases at J, with 8 bases in the middle. The CDR3 is 13 amino acids. The germline CDR1 and CDR2 sequences are LGHNA and YNFKEQ.

The CDR3 DNA sequence: TGTGCCAGTAGTATCGTGGCCATGAACACTGAAGCTTTCTTT. Amino acid sequence: CASSIVAMNTEAFF. V and J are TRBV19 and TRBJ1-1; D unresolved. The ends were cut back, 3 bases at V and 0 bases at J, with 8 bases in the middle. The CDR3 is 14 residues long. Germline lookup yields CDR1 LNHDA and CDR2 SQIVND (reference sequence).

The rearrangement joins TRBV19 to TRBJ1-1; D might be TRBD1 (6 bases). Germline loops: CDR1 LNHDA, CDR2 SQIVND (reference sequence). This CDR3 is built from 13 residues. V lost 11 bases to trimming and J lost 4 bases, with 17 bases between them. CDR3 in amino acids: CACVQGGSTEAFF. In DNA form, the CDR3 reads TGTGCCTGCGTACAGGGAGGGAGCACTGAAGCTTTCTTT.

This chain uses TRBV2 with TRBJ1-5; D is perhaps TRBD1 (6 bases). The V and J ends lost 7 bases and 5 bases respectively, with 24 bases between them. The V gene's germline CDR1 is SNHLY and CDR2 FYNNEI. The CDR3 contains 17 residues. CDR3 DNA sequence: TGTGCCAGCACCTTAACAGGGTATGGAGTTCAGGATCAGCCCCAGCATTTT. The encoded protein is CASTLTGYGVQDQPQHF.

The chain uses TRBV3-1 (or the pseudogene TRBV3-2) and TRBJ2-2; a weak D match, TRBD2 (5 bases). V dropped 3 bases and J dropped 4 bases, with 15 bases sitting between them. The germline V gene has CDR1 LGHDT and CDR2 YNNKEL (reference sequence). This CDR3 has 16 amino acids. This CDR3 reads CASSQIRTRGTGELFF. The CDR3 DNA follows: TGTGCCAGCAGCCAGATCCGAACCCGGGGCACCGGGGAGCTGTTTTTT.